This T cell receptor (beta chain) was captured by sequencing in a study of human T cells and chemical hapten exposure. Study overall: From small differences in pooled library volume came most of the variation in per-sample TCR yields. Study results and limitations: Those TCRs sitting above 1 in 1000 frequency stayed the same with DPC sensitization.

This clonotype was found many times. Antigen unknown. Time point of the sample: patch test 2, 6 weeks after DPC sensitization. Stated treatment: therapeutic diphenylcyclopropenone sensitization with weekly scalp DPC. The library gave individual cDNA molecules unique molecular identifiers. Authors' data handling: There were a median of around 100,000 TCRs per sample, with a range from about 23,224 to 690,600. TCRdb independently ran MiXCR on the RACE reads; one entry per CDR3 protein. The V and J calls and clone size are TCRdb's, not the authors'. The sample has approximately 100,000 distinct CDR3 sequences, 9.2% seen once. CDR1 is SGHVS and CDR2 is FQNEAQ in the germline V gene. The CDR3 runs to 17 residues. J lost 3 bases, V lost 4 bases, and 12 bases had no gene match.

V and J are TRBV7-8 and TRBJ2-3; the match to TRBD1 covers 8 bases. This clonotype was sampled from a woman between 40 and 50 years old with alopecia areata. Some clones in this sample may be carry-over from other donors' samples. Here the sequenced sample was whole blood, taken in connection with sensitization to the hapten diphenylcyclopropenone (DPC). The CDR3 nucleotides read TGTGCCAGCAGCTCCAGATCGGGGGACAGGCGGACAGATACGCAGTATTTT. Residues: CASSSRSGDRRTDTQYF.